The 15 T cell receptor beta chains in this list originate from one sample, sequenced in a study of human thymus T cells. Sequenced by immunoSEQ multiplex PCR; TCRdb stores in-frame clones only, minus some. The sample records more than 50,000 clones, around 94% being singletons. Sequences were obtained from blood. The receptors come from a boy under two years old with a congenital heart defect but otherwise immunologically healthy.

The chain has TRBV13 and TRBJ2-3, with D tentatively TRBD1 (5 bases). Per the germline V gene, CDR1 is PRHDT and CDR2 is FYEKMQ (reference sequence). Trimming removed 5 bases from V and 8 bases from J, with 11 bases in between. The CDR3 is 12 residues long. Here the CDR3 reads CASSPSRGTQYF. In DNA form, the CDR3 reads TGTGCCAGCAGCCCCTCTAGGGGTACGCAGTATTTT.

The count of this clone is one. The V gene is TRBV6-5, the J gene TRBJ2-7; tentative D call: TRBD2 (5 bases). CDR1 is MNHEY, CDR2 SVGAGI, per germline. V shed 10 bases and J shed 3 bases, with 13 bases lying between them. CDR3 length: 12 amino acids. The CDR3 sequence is CATEGLDYEQYF. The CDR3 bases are TGTGCCACGGAAGGACTTGACTACGAGCAGTACTTC.

The CDR3 loop reads CASSPLAGGDYEQYF. DNA of the CDR3: TGCGCCAGCAGCCCCCTAGCGGGAGGAGACTACGAGCAGTACTTC. The chain employs TRBV5-1 and TRBJ2-7; 11 positions match TRBD2. The V and J ends lost 4 bases and 3 bases, in that order; junction bases with no gene match: 6. CDR3 length: 15 residues. CDR1 is SGHRS, CDR2 YFSETQ, per germline.

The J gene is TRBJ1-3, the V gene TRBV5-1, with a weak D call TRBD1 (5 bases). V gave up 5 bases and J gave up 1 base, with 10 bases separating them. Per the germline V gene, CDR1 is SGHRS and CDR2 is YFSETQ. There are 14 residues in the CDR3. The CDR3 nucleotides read TGCGCCAGCAGATCAGGGTATTCTGGAAACACCATATATTTT. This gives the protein CASRSGYSGNTIYF.

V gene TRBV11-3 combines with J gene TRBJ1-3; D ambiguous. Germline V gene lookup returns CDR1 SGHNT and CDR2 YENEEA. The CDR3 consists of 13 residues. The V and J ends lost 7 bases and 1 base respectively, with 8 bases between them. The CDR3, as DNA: TGTGCCAGCAATTCGGTATCTGGAAACACCATATATTTT. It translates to CASNSVSGNTIYF.

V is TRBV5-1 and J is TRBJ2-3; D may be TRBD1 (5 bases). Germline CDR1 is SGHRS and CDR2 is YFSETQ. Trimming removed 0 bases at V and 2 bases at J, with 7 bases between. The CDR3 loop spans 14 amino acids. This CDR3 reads CASSLGGATDTQYF. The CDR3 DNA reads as TGCGCCAGCAGCTTGGGGGGCGCCACAGATACGCAGTATTTT.

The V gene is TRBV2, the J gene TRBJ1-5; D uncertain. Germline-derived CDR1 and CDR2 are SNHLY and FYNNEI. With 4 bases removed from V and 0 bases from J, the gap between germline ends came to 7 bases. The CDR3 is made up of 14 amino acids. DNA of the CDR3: TGTGCCAGCAGTGGGATATATAGCAATCAGCCCCAGCATTTT. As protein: CASSGIYSNQPQHF. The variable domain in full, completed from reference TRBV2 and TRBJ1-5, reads EPEVTQTPSHQVTQMGQEVILRCVPISNHLYFYWYRQILGQKVEFLVSFYNNEISEKSEIFDDQFSVERPDGSNFTLKIRSTKLEDSAMYFCASSGIYSNQPQHFGDGTRLSIL.

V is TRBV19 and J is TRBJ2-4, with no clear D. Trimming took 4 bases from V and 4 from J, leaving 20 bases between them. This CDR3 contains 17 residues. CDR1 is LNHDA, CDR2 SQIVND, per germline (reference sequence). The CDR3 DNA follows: TGTGCCAGTAGTACGCATAAGTTGGAGCGAAGTAAAAACATTCAGTACTTC. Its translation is CASSTHKLERSKNIQYF.

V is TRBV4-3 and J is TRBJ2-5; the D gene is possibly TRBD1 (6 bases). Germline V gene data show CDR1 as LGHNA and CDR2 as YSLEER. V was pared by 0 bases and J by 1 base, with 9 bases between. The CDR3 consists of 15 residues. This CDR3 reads CASSQDPGAQETQYF. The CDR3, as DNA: TGCGCCAGCAGCCAAGATCCAGGGGCCCAAGAGACCCAGTACTTC.

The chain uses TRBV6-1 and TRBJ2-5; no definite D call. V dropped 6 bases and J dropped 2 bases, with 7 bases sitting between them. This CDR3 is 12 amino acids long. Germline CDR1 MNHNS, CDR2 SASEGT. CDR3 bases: TGTGCCAGCAGCCAGACTCAAGAGACCCAGTACTTC. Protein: CASSQTQETQYF.

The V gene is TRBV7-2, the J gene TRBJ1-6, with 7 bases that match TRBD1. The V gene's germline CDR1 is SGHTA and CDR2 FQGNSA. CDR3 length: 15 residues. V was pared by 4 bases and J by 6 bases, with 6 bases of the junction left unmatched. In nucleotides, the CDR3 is TGTGCCAGCAGCTCCGGGACAGCCGGTAATTCACCCCTCCACTTT. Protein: CASSSGTAGNSPLHF. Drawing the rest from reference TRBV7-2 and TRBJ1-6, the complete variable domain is GAGVSQSPSNKVTEKGKDVELRCDPISGHTALYWYRQSLGQGLEFLIYFQGNSAPDKSGLPSDRFSAERTGGSVSTLTIQRTQQEDSAVYLCASSSGTAGNSPLHFGNGTRLTVT.

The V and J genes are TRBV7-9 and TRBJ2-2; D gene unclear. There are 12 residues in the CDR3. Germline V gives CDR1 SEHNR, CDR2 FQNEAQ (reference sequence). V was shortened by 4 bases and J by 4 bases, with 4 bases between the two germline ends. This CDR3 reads CASSYLTGELFF. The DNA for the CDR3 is TGTGCCAGCAGCTACCTCACCGGGGAGCTGTTTTTT.

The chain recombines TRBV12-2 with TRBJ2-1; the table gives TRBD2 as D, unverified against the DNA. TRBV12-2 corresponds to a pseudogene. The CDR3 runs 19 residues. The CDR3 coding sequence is TGTGCAAGTCGCTTAGATGACAAAGGGGGGGCTAGCTCCTACAATGAGCAGTTCTTC. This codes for CASRLDDKGGASSYNEQFF.

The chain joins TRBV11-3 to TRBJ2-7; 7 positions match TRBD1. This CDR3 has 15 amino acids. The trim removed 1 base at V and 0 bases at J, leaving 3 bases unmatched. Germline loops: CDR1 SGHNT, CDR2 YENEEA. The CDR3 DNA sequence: TGTGCCAGCAGCTTAGGGGGACAGTTCTCCTACGAGCAGTACTTC. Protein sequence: CASSLGGQFSYEQYF.

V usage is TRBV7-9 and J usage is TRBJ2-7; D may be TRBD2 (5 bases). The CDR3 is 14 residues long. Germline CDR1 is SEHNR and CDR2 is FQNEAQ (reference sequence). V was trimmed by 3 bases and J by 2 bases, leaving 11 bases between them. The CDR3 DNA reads TGTGCCAGCAGCTTGGGTACTAGAACCTACGAGCAGTACTTC. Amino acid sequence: CASSLGTRTYEQYF.